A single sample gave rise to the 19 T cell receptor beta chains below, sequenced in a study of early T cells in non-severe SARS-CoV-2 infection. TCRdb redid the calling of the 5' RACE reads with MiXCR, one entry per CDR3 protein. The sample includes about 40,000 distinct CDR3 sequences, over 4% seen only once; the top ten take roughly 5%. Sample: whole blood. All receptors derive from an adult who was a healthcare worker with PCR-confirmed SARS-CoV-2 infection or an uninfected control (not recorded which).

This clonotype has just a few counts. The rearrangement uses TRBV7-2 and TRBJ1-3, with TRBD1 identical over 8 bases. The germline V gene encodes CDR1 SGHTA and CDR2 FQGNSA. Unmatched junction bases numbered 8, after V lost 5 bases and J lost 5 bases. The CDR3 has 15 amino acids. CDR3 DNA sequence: TGTGCCAGCAGCCCGAGGACAGGGACGCGAAACACCATATATTTT. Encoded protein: CASSPRTGTRNTIYF.

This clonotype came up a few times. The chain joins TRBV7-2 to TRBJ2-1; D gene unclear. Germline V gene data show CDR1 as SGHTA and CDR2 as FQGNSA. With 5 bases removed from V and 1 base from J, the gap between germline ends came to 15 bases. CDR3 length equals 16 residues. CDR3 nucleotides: TGTGCCAGCAGCCCTAGTGCAGGAAATTCCTACAATGAGCAGTTCTTC. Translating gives CASSPSAGNSYNEQFF.

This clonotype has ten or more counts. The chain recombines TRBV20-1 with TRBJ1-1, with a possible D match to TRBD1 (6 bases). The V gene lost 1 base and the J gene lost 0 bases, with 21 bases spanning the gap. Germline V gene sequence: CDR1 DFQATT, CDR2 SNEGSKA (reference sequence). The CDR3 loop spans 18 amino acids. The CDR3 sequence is CSARVRYTGTTVNTEAFF. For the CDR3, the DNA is TGCAGTGCTAGAGTAAGGTATACCGGGACAACCGTGAACACTGAAGCTTTCTTT.

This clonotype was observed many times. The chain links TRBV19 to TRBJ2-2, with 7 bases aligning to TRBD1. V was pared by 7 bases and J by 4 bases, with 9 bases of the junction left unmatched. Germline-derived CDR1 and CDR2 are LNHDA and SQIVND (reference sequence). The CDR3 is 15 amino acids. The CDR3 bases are TGTGCCAGTACCGAGATGACAGGGACCACCGGGGAGCTGTTTTTT. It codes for CASTEMTGTTGELFF.

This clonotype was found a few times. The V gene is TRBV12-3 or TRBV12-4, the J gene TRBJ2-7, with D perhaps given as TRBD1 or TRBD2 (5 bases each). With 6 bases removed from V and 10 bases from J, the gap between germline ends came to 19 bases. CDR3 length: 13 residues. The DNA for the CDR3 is TGTGCCAGCAGCCTCGAGGGGAAGGGAGAACAGTACTTC. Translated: CASSLEGKGEQYF.

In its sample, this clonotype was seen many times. The CDR3 protein is CASSPFQGDAEAFF. DNA for the CDR3: TGTGCCAGCAGCCCCTTCCAGGGAGACGCTGAAGCTTTCTTT. This chain links TRBV9 with TRBJ1-1; D is possibly TRBD1 (5 bases). Germline loops: CDR1 SGDLS, CDR2 YYNGEE. The CDR3 contains 14 residues. V was clipped by 4 bases and J by 6 bases, with 16 bases between them.

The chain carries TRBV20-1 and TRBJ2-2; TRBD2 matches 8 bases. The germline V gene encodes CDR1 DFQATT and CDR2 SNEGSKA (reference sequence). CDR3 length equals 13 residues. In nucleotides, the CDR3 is TGCAGCACTAGCGGACTGAACACCGGGGAGCTGTTTTTT. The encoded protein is CSTSGLNTGELFF.

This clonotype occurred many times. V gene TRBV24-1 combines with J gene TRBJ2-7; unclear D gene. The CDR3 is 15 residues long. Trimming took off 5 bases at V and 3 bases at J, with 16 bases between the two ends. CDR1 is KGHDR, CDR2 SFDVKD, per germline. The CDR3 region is CATSAIPLPFYEQYF. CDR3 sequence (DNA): TGTGCCACCAGTGCAATCCCGCTGCCCTTCTACGAGCAGTACTTC.

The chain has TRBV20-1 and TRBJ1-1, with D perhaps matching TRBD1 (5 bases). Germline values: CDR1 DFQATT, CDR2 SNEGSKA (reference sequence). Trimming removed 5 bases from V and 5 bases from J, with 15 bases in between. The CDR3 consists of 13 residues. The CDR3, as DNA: TGCAGTGCTCGAGGTCCCCAGGGAACTGAAGCTTTCTTT. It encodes CSARGPQGTEAFF.

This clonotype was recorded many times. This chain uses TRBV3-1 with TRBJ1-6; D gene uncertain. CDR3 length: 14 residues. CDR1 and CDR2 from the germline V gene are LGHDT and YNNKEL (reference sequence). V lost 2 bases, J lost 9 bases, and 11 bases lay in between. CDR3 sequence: CASSQFTGGSPLHF. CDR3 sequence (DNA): TGTGCCAGCAGCCAATTCACGGGCGGTTCACCCCTCCACTTT.

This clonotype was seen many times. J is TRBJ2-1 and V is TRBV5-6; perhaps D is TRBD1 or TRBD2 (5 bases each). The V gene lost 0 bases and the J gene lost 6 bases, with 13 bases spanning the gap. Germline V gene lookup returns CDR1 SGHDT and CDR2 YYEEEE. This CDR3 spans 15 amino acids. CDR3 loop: CASSLDGGRGNEQFF. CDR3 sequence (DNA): TGTGCCAGCAGCTTGGATGGGGGACGGGGCAATGAGCAGTTCTTC.

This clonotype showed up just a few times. Here the CDR3 DNA reads TGCGCCAGCAGCCAAGATGAGACAGGGCGCGAGCAGTACTTC. Residues: CASSQDETGREQYF. This chain links TRBV4-3 with TRBJ2-7; TRBD1 aligns across 7 bases. This CDR3 is built from 14 residues. With 0 bases clipped from V and 6 bases from J, the junction kept 5 bases outside the gene matches. Germline lookup yields CDR1 LGHNA and CDR2 YSLEER.

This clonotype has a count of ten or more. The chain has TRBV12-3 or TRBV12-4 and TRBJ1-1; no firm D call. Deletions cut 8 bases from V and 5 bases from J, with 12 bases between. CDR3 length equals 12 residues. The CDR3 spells CASRLLGTEAFF. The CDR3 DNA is TGTGCCAGCCGTCTTCTTGGGACTGAAGCTTTCTTT.

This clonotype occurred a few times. CDR3 amino acids: CSATTDIRAYEQYF. CDR3 nucleotides: TGCAGTGCCACGACAGACATCCGAGCCTACGAGCAGTACTTC. The gene calls are TRBV20-1 and TRBJ2-7; the D gene is possibly TRBD1 (5 bases). Trimming removed 6 bases from V and 2 bases from J, with 17 bases in between. Germline V gives CDR1 DFQATT, CDR2 SNEGSKA (reference sequence). CDR3 size: 14 residues.

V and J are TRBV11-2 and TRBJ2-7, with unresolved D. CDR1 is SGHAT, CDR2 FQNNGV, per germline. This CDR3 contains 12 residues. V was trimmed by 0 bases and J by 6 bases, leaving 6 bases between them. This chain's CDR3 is CASSLDLTEQYF. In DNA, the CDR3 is TGTGCCAGCAGCTTAGATCTTACCGAGCAGTACTTC.

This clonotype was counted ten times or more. The CDR3 is CSASPSSGGGSSYNEQFF. The CDR3 DNA reads TGCAGTGCTAGCCCCTCTAGCGGGGGGGGCAGCTCCTACAATGAGCAGTTCTTC. The chain is built from TRBV20-1 and TRBJ2-1; TRBD2 agrees at 12 bases. CDR1 and CDR2 (germline): DFQATT, SNEGSKA (reference sequence). The ends lost 3 bases at V and 0 bases at J; junction bases unmatched: 9. The CDR3 contains 18 residues.

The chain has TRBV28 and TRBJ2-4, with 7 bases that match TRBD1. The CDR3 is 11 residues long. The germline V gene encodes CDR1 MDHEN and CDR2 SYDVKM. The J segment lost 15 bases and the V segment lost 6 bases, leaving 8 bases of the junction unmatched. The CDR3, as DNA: TGTGCCAGCAGCTCGGACAGGAGAGTGTACTTC. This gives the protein CASSSDRRVYF.

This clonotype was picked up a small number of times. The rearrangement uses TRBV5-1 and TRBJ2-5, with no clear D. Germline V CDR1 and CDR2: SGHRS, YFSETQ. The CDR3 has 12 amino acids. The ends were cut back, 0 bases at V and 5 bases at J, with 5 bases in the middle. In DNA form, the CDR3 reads TGCGCCAGCAGCTTGGATCGCGAGACCCAGTACTTC. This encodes CASSLDRETQYF.

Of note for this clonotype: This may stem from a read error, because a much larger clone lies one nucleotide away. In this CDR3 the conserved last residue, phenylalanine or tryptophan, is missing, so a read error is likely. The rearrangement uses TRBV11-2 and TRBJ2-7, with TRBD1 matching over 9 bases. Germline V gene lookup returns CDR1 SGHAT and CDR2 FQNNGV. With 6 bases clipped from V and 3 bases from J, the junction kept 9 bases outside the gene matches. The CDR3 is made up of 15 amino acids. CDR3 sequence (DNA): TGTGCCAGCAGACGGGGACAGGGAGAACTCTACGAGCAGTACTCC. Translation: CASRRGQGELYEQYS.